These 10 T cell receptor beta chains were all obtained from the same sample, sequenced in a study of shared clonotypes between healthy human individuals (dated by TCRdb to 2020 to 2022). The library was made by the immunoSEQ multiplex PCR assay. TCRdb mirrors the immuneACCESS table, restricted to in-frame sequences. Some clones are absent from its copies; in checked studies, under half trace to an unresolved V gene, and the reason for the others is unknown. This sample gives around 1.9 million clones in total; 85% to 95% of them show up just once. 1.5% to 2% of the sample lies in the top ten. For the CD8 naive samples, CD45RO-negative cells were positively selected for CCR7, yielding a CD45RA+CCR7+ population from which TemRA cells were excluded. Specimen: naive CD8+ T cells from PBMCs. Interpreted using the paper, the cell subset or site label stands for: CD45RA+CCR7+. Receptor source: a man between 18 and 29 years old in good health. Some clones in this sample may be carry-over from other donors' samples.

This chain joins TRBV4-3 and TRBJ1-3; the D is unclear. V lost 0 bases and J 8 bases, leaving 14 bases between the germline ends. The CDR3 consists of 15 residues. CDR1 LGHNA and CDR2 YSLEER come from the germline V gene. DNA for the CDR3: TGCGCCAGCAGCCAAGAAACCGGTCTTCGGGACACCATATATTTT. This sequence encodes CASSQETGLRDTIYF.

The chain uses TRBV25-1 and TRBJ2-3; D is unresolved. V was trimmed by 4 bases and J by 5 bases, leaving 7 bases between them. The CDR3 loop spans 12 amino acids. Germline-derived CDR1 and CDR2 are MGHDK and SYGVNS. CDR3 sequence (DNA): TGTGCCAGCAGTGGTCGTGTAGATACGCAGTATTTT. Translation gives CASSGRVDTQYF. The entire variable domain, with the rest obtained from reference TRBV25-1 and TRBJ2-3, is as follows: EADIYQTPRYLVIGTGKKITLECSQTMGHDKMYWYQQDPGMELHLIHYSYGVNSTEKGDLSSESTVSRIRTEHFPLTLESARPSHTSQYLCASSGRVDTQYFGPGTRLTVL.

This clone was seen a single time. The chain combines TRBV27 with TRBJ2-3; D uncertain. The germline V gene encodes CDR1 MNHEY and CDR2 SMNVEV (reference sequence). The CDR3 is 13 residues long. V was cut by 1 base and J by 4 bases, with 6 bases left in between. CDR3 DNA sequence: TGTGCCAGCAGTTTATATTTATCAGATACGCAGTATTTT. It specifies CASSLYLSDTQYF.

A remark on this clone: The sample carries other DNA sequences with the same CDR3. The chain uses TRBV28 and TRBJ2-1, with 11 positions matching TRBD2. Germline V lookup: CDR1 MDHEN, CDR2 SYDVKM. The CDR3 is 15 residues long. The V gene end was trimmed by 5 bases and the J gene end by 3 bases; junction bases not matched to a gene: 3. CDR3 sequence: CASSPGLAGYNEQFF. DNA for the CDR3: TGTGCCAGCAGTCCCGGACTAGCGGGCTACAATGAGCAGTTCTTC.

The genes are TRBV10-1 and TRBJ2-7; D perhaps matches TRBD1 (5 bases). The germline V gene has CDR1 WNHNN and CDR2 SYGVQD (reference sequence). V gave up 3 bases and J gave up 0 bases, with 15 bases separating them. This CDR3 comprises 16 residues. The chain's CDR3 is CASSEAQDPSSYEQYF. The CDR3 nucleotides read TGCGCCAGCAGTGAAGCACAGGACCCTAGCTCCTACGAGCAGTACTTC.

The gene calls are TRBV11-3 and TRBJ2-1; TRBD2 aligns across 10 bases. V was clipped by 5 bases and J by 6 bases; unmatched bases: 7. Germline-derived CDR1 and CDR2 are SGHNT and YENEEA. The CDR3 has 15 amino acids. CDR3 DNA sequence: TGTGCCAGCAGCCCTCGGACTAGCGGACTCAATGAGCAGTTCTTC. This sequence encodes CASSPRTSGLNEQFF.

The chain is built from TRBV5-4 and TRBJ2-3; no firm D call. The CDR3 length is 16 residues. In germline, CDR1 is SGHNT, CDR2 YYREEE (reference sequence). V was pared by 5 bases and J by 5 bases, with 21 bases between. The CDR3 nucleotides read TGTGCCAGCAGGAAGAACGACTTCAAAAAAGGAGATACGCAGTATTTT. Protein sequence: CASRKNDFKKGDTQYF.

V is TRBV7-9 and J is TRBJ2-1; D is possibly TRBD1 (5 bases). There are 15 residues in the CDR3. CDR1 is SEHNR, CDR2 FQNEAQ, per germline (reference sequence). V was shortened by 3 bases and J by 6 bases, with 15 bases between the two germline ends. The CDR3 DNA sequence: TGTGCCAGCAGCTTCCAGGGTCAGAGAGCCAATGAGCAGTTCTTC. This encodes CASSFQGQRANEQFF.

This clone was seen a single time. CDR3 DNA sequence: TGCAGCGTCGCAAACGCACCGGGACAGCTTAGTAGGGCTAACTATGGCTACACCTTC. It specifies CSVANAPGQLSRANYGYTF. V and J are TRBV29-1 and TRBJ1-2, with 7 bases lining up with TRBD1. The CDR3 covers 19 residues. With 6 bases clipped from V and 0 bases from J, the junction kept 22 bases outside the gene matches. Looked up from germline, CDR1 is SQVTM and CDR2 is ANQGSEA.

This clone showed up just once. The chain is built from TRBV6-6 and TRBJ2-7; 7 nucleotides agree with TRBD1. V lost 3 bases and J lost 5; bases outside the gene matches: 4. This CDR3 comprises 13 residues. CDR1 and CDR2 from the germline V gene are MNHNY and SVGAGI (reference sequence). This CDR3 is CASSYRDRDEQYF. DNA of the CDR3: TGTGCCAGCAGTTATCGCGACAGGGACGAGCAGTACTTC.